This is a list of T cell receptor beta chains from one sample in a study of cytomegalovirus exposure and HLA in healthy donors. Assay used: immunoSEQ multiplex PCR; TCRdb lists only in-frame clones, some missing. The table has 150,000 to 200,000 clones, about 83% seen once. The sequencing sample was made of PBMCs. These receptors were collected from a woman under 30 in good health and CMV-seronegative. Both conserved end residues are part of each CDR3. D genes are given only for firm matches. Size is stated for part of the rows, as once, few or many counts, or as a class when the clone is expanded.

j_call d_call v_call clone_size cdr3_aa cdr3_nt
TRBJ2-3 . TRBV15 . CATSRDYLVRAQYF TGTGCCACCAGCAGAGATTATTTGGTTCGAGCGCAGTATTTT
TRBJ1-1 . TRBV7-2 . CASSLISVSNTEAFF TGTGCCAGCAGCCTCATTTCGGTGTCAAACACTGAAGCTTTCTTT
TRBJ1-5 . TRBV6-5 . CATTPGGNQPQHF TGTGCCACCACTCCTGGAGGCAATCAGCCCCAGCATTTT
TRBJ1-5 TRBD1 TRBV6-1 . CASSEVWGQDNQPQHF TGTGCCAGCAGTGAAGTATGGGGACAGGACAATCAGCCCCAGCATTTT
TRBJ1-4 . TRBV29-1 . CSVEAGGEKLFF TGCAGCGTTGAAGCGGGAGGAGAAAAACTGTTTTTT
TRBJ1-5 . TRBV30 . CAWSVRQKYSNQPQHF TGTGCCTGGAGTGTACGACAGAAATATAGCAATCAGCCCCAGCATTTT
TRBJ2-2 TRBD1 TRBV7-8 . CASSLTTTGATNTGELFF TGTGCCAGCAGCTTAACGACGACAGGGGCAACGAACACCGGGGAGCTGTTTTTT
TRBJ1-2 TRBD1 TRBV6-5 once CASRTGFHYGYTF TGTGCCAGCAGGACAGGGTTTCACTATGGCTACACCTTC
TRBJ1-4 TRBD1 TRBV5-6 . CASSHDGQEESNEKLFF TGTGCCAGCAGCCATGATGGACAGGAGGAGTCTAATGAAAAACTGTTTTTT
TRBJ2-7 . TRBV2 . CASTPTDEQYF TGTGCCAGCACCCCTACCGACGAGCAGTACTTC
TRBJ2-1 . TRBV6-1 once CASGANEQFF TGTGCCAGCGGGGCCAATGAGCAGTTCTTC
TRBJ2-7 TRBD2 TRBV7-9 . CASTYLPGGSDEQYF TGTGCCAGCACTTATCTACCGGGAGGTAGTGACGAGCAGTACTTC
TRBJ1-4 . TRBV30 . CAWSGDKNEKLFF TGTGCCTGGAGTGGGGACAAAAATGAAAAACTGTTTTTT
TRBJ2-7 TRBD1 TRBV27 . CASSPGTGDYEQYF TGTGCCAGCAGTCCCGGGACAGGGGACTACGAGCAGTACTTC
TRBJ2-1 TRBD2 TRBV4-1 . CASSQAAGLAGESEQFF TGCGCCAGCAGCCAAGCAGCTGGGCTAGCGGGAGAAAGTGAGCAGTTCTTC
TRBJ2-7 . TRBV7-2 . CASSFHYRGGYEQYF TGTGCCAGCAGCTTTCACTACAGGGGAGGCTACGAGCAGTACTTC
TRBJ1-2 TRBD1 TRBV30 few CAWSGQGAYGYTF TGTGCCTGGAGCGGACAGGGCGCCTATGGCTACACCTTC
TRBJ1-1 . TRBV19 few CASSSNTEAFF TGTGCCAGTAGTTCAAACACTGAAGCTTTCTTT
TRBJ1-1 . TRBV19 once CASSTLQDPVNTEAFF TGTGCCAGTAGTACCCTACAGGATCCTGTTAACACTGAAGCTTTCTTT
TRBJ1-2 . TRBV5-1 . CASSSRTLIYGYTF TGCGCCAGCAGCTCCAGGACACTTATCTATGGCTACACCTTC
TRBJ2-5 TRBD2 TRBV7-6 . CASSLEISGSLETQYF TGTGCCAGCAGCTTAGAGATTAGCGGGAGCTTGGAGACCCAGTACTTC
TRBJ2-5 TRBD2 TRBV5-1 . CASSLFSGGLETQYF TGCGCCAGCAGCTTGTTTTCGGGGGGGCTGGAGACCCAGTACTTC
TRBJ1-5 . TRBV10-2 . CASSDFRQGWGVQPQHF TGCGCCAGCAGTGATTTTCGGCAGGGTTGGGGGGTCCAGCCCCAGCATTTT
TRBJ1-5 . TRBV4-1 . CASSQGGGPQPQHF TGCGCCAGCAGCCAAGGTGGAGGGCCCCAGCCCCAGCATTTT
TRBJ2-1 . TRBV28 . CASSWNERGEQFF TGTGCCAGCAGTTGGAATGAACGAGGGGAGCAGTTCTTC
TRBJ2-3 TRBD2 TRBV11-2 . CASSLGVRSGADTQYF TGTGCCAGCAGCTTAGGAGTCAGGAGCGGGGCAGATACGCAGTATTTT
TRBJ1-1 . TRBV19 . CASSISPTGTKLEAFF TGTGCCAGTAGTATATCACCCACAGGGACAAAACTTGAAGCTTTCTTT
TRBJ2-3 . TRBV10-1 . CASSVLLETDTQYF TGCGCCAGCAGTGTCCTCCTAGAAACAGATACGCAGTATTTT
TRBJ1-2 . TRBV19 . CASSILLQGSYGYTF TGTGCCAGTAGTATCCTTCTACAGGGTAGCTATGGCTACACCTTC
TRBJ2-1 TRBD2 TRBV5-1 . CASSSLTSGRSNEQFF TGCGCCAGCAGCTCCCTGACTAGCGGGAGGTCTAATGAGCAGTTCTTC
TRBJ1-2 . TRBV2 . CASPGTLMTNYGYTF TGTGCCAGTCCCGGGACATTAATGACTAACTATGGCTACACCTTC
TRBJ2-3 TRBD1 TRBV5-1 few CASSFDRGTDTQYF TGCGCCAGCAGCTTCGACAGGGGTACAGATACGCAGTATTTT
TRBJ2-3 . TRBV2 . CARSGQSSTDTQYF TGTGCCAGGTCTGGGCAGTCTAGCACAGATACGCAGTATTTT
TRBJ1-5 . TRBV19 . CASPRVSGNQPQHF TGTGCCAGTCCCCGGGTATCGGGCAATCAGCCCCAGCATTTT
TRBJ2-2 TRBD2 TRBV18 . CASSPPGLAGTNTGELFF TGTGCCAGCTCACCACCCGGACTAGCGGGAACGAACACCGGGGAGCTGTTTTTT
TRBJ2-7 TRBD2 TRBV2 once CASSELLAGGYNEQYF TGTGCCAGCAGTGAACTACTAGCGGGAGGATACAACGAGCAGTACTTC
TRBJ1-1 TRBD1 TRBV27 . CASSILQGGNTEAFF TGTGCCAGCAGTATATTACAGGGGGGGAACACTGAAGCTTTCTTT
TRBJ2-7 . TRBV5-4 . CASRVGRTDNYEQYF TGTGCCAGCAGGGTTGGTCGGACAGACAATTACGAGCAGTACTTC
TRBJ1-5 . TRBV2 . CASSETTYSNQPQHF TGTGCCAGCAGTGAGACAACGTATAGCAATCAGCCCCAGCATTTT
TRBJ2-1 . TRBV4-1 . CASSQEATPYNEQFF TGCGCCAGCAGCCAAGAAGCAACGCCCTACAATGAGCAGTTCTTC
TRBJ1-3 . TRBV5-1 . CASSIGTTSGNTIYF TGCGCCAGCAGCATTGGGACAACCTCTGGAAACACCATATATTTT
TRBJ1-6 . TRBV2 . CASSEVRVRNSPLHF TGTGCCAGCAGTGAAGTCAGGGTTCGGAATTCACCCCTCCACTTT
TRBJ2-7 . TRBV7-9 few CASSPAGRANEQYF TGTGCCAGCAGTCCCGCCGGCAGGGCCAACGAGCAGTACTTC
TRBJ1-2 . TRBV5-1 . CASSLSVYNYGYTF TGCGCCAGCAGCTTGTCGGTCTACAACTATGGCTACACCTTC
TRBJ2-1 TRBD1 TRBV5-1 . CASSTPRQGEQFF TGCGCCAGCAGCACCCCCCGACAGGGTGAGCAGTTCTTC
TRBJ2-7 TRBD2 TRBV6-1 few CASSEAIAGGHEQYF TGTGCCAGCAGTGAAGCCATAGCGGGAGGACACGAGCAGTACTTC
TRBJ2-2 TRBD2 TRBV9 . CASSARLAGHTGELFF TGTGCCAGCAGCGCTCGCCTAGCGGGTCACACCGGGGAGCTGTTTTTT
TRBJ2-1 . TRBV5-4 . CASSSSGFSYNEQFF TGTGCCAGCAGCTCGAGCGGGTTCTCCTACAATGAGCAGTTCTTC
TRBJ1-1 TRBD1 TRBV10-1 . CASSSDRTLPRLNTEAFF TGCGCCAGCAGTTCGGACAGGACCCTTCCTCGCTTGAACACTGAAGCTTTCTTT
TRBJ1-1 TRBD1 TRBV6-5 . CASSRQGGYFTEAFF TGTGCCAGCAGTCGACAGGGTGGATATTTCACTGAAGCTTTCTTT
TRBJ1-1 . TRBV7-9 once CASSSGQFGLVAEAFF TGTGCCAGCAGCTCCGGACAGTTTGGACTTGTCGCTGAAGCTTTCTTT
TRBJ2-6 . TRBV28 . CASSHRTFGGANVLTF TGTGCCAGCAGTCACAGGACCTTTGGGGGGGCCAACGTCCTGACTTTC
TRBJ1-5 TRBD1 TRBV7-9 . CASSSGTGEVSQPQHF TGTGCCAGCAGCAGTGGGACAGGGGAGGTGAGTCAGCCCCAGCATTTT
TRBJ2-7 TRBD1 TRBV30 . CAWSLLAGTGYEQYF TGTGCCTGGAGCCTCCTCGCCGGGACAGGGTACGAGCAGTACTTC
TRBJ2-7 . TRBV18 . CASSPPDFSYEQYF TGTGCCAGCTCACCCCCAGATTTCTCCTACGAGCAGTACTTC
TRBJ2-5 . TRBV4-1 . CASSPPILMTDQETQYF TGCGCCAGCAGCCCACCTATACTCATGACAGACCAAGAGACCCAGTACTTC
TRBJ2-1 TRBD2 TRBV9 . CASSAHLSGSNNEQFF TGTGCCAGCAGCGCGCACCTTAGCGGGAGCAACAATGAGCAGTTCTTC
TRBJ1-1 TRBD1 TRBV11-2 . CASSPLTGMNTEAFF TGTGCCAGCAGCCCTTTGACAGGGATGAACACTGAAGCTTTCTTT